The clone carrying this TCR beta chain was counted many times. The data derive from a study of T cells after yellow fever vaccination. Study at large: The study sorted EM, EMRA, CM and Tscm memory subsets by CD3, CD45RA, CCR7 and CD95.

As TCR cDNA was made by 5'RACE template switching, a universal primer site and UMIs were added. TCRdb reanalysed the 5' RACE reads using MiXCR and keeps one entry per CDR3 protein. Seen here are over 15,000 distinct CDR3 sequences, just over 4% observed once, and the top ten hold approximately 0.4%. Overall study results and limits: The secondary response was weaker but peaked faster, day 5 versus 15.

V was clipped by 5 bases and J by 0 bases; unmatched bases: 4. Per the germline V gene, CDR1 is SEHNR and CDR2 is FQNEAQ (reference sequence). The length of the CDR3 is 15 residues. Sequencing used PBMCs, either bulk or a sorted T-cell subset (CD4+, CD8+, memory, or dextramer-sorted; not recorded which), obtained 15 days after the yellow fever booster vaccination. The sequence was obtained from a man aged 25-40 years who received the YFV17D yellow fever vaccine. This chain links TRBV7-9 with TRBJ2-1; TRBD1 matches at 7 bases. CDR3 sequence reads: CASSNRDSSYNEQFF. In DNA, the CDR3 is TGTGCCAGCAGCAACCGGGACAGCTCCTACAATGAGCAGTTCTTC.